Each of the 7 T cell receptor beta chains below was sequenced from the same sample in a study of identical twins. TCRdb reanalysed the 5' RACE reads using MiXCR and keeps one entry per CDR3 protein. The sample holds some 1,600,000 distinct CDR3 sequences, under 35% seen once. Sequences were obtained from cord blood. The receptors were gathered from a newborn girl in good health.

A note on this clonotype: A much more abundant neighbour one base away suggests this may be a read error. V is TRBV20-1 and J is TRBJ2-1; a possible D gene is TRBD1 (5 bases). The last part of the DNA fits TRBJ2-7 better; the J call may be wrong. This CDR3 has 14 residues. The germline gives CDR1 DFQATT, CDR2 SNEGSKA (reference sequence). The CDR3 protein is CSAIPGFKWNEQYF. The CDR3, as DNA: TGCAGTGCCATCCCAGGGTTCAAGTGGAATGAGCAGTACTTC.

The genes are TRBV29-1 and TRBJ2-1; weak D call: TRBD1 (6 bases). CDR1 is SQVTM and CDR2 is ANQGSEA in the germline V gene. The V end lost 7 bases, the J end lost 9 bases, and 19 bases lay between the germline ends. This CDR3 is built from 13 residues. The CDR3 sequence: CSALYTTRGEQFF. CDR3 coding DNA: TGCAGCGCTCTGTACACTACCAGGGGTGAGCAGTTCTTC.

The V gene is TRBV24-1, the J gene TRBJ2-1; 7 bases are a match to TRBD2. With the DNA end fitting TRBJ2-7 better, the J assignment may be wrong. The CDR3 spans 16 residues. Per germline, CDR1 KGHDR and CDR2 SFDVKD. The CDR3 spells CATSDLDREAYNEQYF. The DNA of the CDR3 is TGTGCCACCAGTGATTTAGATCGGGAGGCATACAATGAGCAGTACTTC.

V is TRBV20-1 and J is TRBJ1-1, with 7 bases matching TRBD1. The CDR3 is 13 amino acids. V lost 2 bases to trimming and J lost 4 bases; unmatched junction nucleotides: 4. Germline CDR1 is DFQATT and CDR2 is SNEGSKA (reference sequence). This CDR3 reads CSARPSGGTEAFF. The CDR3 nucleotides are TGCAGTGCTAGACCATCAGGGGGCACTGAAGCTTTCTTT.

The rearrangement joins TRBV11-2 to TRBJ2-1; D is uncertain. Germline CDR1 and CDR2: SGHAT and FQNNGV. The CDR3 runs to 16 residues. The germline V and J ends were trimmed by 1 base and 4 bases, with 14 bases remaining between them. CDR3 sequence reads: CASSLVVSRAYNEQFF. Here the CDR3 DNA reads TGTGCCAGCAGCTTAGTGGTCTCTAGAGCGTACAATGAGCAGTTCTTC.

This clonotype came up many times. J is TRBJ2-3 and V is TRBV9, with D possibly being TRBD2 (7 bases). CDR3 length: 15 amino acids. CDR1 and CDR2 from the germline V gene are SGDLS and YYNGEE. Between the trimmed V and J ends, which lost 0 bases and 5 bases, there was a span of 13 bases. The CDR3, as DNA: TGTGCCAGCAGCGTAGCGGCAGGGGAGGGAGATACGCAGTATTTT. Translation gives CASSVAAGEGDTQYF.

This clonotype was recorded a few times. V and J are TRBV5-1 and TRBJ1-2; D ambiguous. From germline, CDR1 is SGHRS and CDR2 YFSETQ. This CDR3 comprises 13 residues. The germline V and J ends were trimmed by 2 bases and 1 base, with 6 bases remaining between them. This CDR3 is CASSFTNNYGYTF. CDR3 nucleotide sequence: TGCGCCAGCAGCTTCACCAATAACTATGGCTACACCTTC. The complete variable domain, with remaining parts taken from reference TRBV5-1 and TRBJ1-2, reads KAGVTQTPRYLIKTRGQQVTLSCSPISGHRSVSWYQQTPGQGLQFLFEYFSETQRNKGNFPGRFSGRQFSNSRSEMNVSTLELGDSALYLCASSFTNNYGYTFGSGTRLTVV.